This paragraph reports one T cell receptor beta chain. Its antigen is not identified. Using immunoSEQ multiplex PCR, the repertoire was profiled, and TCRdb retains in-frame clones only, with some absent. In the table there are approximately 100,000 clones, 70% to 90% of which are singletons. The sample originates from a study of OX40 agonist ivuxolimab in advanced cancers. Study-wide results and limits: On average, CD8+ T cells had more expanded clones than CD4+. Relatively little clonal expansion, among the lowest observed, appeared in partial responders at 0.1-3.0 mg/kg. Low normalized T-cell clonal expansion was also seen in some nonresponders.

This CDR3 contains 14 residues. The V end was cut by 2 bases, the J end by 5 bases, with 10 bases between. CDR1 is LGHNA and CDR2 is YSLEER in the germline V gene. This sequence originates from an adult with an advanced solid tumor such as melanoma, head and neck, liver or kidney cancer. This chain joins TRBV4-3 and TRBJ2-1; D unresolved. The sequencing used CD4+ or CD8+ T cells sorted from blood, collected in a trial of the OX40 agonist ivuxolimab. CDR3 amino acids: CASSQTVGDNEQFF. In nucleotides, the CDR3 is TGCGCCAGCAGCCAAACGGTTGGAGACAATGAGCAGTTCTTC.